Listed below are T cell receptor beta chains from one sample, sequenced in a study of T cells after yellow fever vaccination. TCRdb redid the calling of the 5' RACE reads with MiXCR, one entry per CDR3 protein. Of 300,000 to 350,000 distinct CDR3 sequences listed, about 8.3% were seen once; the top ten hold 17%. The specimen was PBMCs, collected about 41 days after the first yellow fever vaccination. The source is a young man who received the YFV17D yellow fever vaccine. Both conserved end residues are part of each CDR3. The order of the fields is D gene, V gene, clone size, J gene, CDR3 protein, CDR3 DNA. A D gene is named only where the DNA matches it firmly. Clone size is not always given. Where it is, it says once, few, many or a class for expanded clones.

>.|TRBV12-3/TRBV12-4|few|TRBJ2-3
CASPRDSTDTQYF
TGTGCCAGTCCGCGGGACAGCACAGATACGCAGTATTTT
>.|TRBV12-3/TRBV12-4|many|TRBJ2-2
CASSLQGATGELFF
TGTGCCAGCAGCCTACAAGGGGCTACCGGGGAGCTGTTTTTT
>TRBD2|TRBV6-1|.|TRBJ2-5
CASRLTGTSPGRTQYF
TGTGCCAGCAGACTAACCGGGACTAGCCCCGGGCGGACCCAGTACTTC
>TRBD2|TRBV3-1|few|TRBJ2-1
CASSPNRGDEQFF
TGTGCCAGCAGCCCGAATCGGGGGGATGAGCAGTTCTTC
>.|TRBV7-2|many|TRBJ1-4
CASSSWTSAGEKLFF
TGTGCCAGCAGCTCGTGGACCAGTGCGGGTGAAAAACTGTTTTTT
>TRBD1|TRBV5-6|few|TRBJ2-7
CASSPGGQGVYEQYF
TGTGCCAGCAGCCCGGGCGGACAGGGGGTCTACGAGCAGTACTTC
>.|TRBV6-2/TRBV6-3|.|TRBJ2-1
CASSEQGRQFF
TGTGCCAGCAGTGAACAGGGTCGTCAGTTCTTC
>.|TRBV14|.|TRBJ2-1
CASSQTNNEQFF
TGTGCCAGCAGCCAAACGAACAATGAGCAGTTCTTC
>.|TRBV20-1|many|TRBJ1-4
CSARPRKPVNEKLFF
TGCAGTGCTAGGCCCCGTAAGCCGGTGAATGAAAAACTGTTTTTT
>.|TRBV20-1|.|TRBJ2-1
CSARVRGGSSYNEQFF
TGCAGTGCTAGAGTTCGCGGGGGCAGCTCCTACAATGAGCAGTTCTTC
>TRBD2|TRBV5-1|.|TRBJ2-3
CASSFSGGGTDTQYF
TGCGCCAGCAGCTTTAGCGGGGGAGGGACAGATACGCAGTATTTT
>.|TRBV4-3|.|TRBJ1-6
CASSPRGFYNSPLHF
TGCGCCAGCAGCCCCCGGGGGTTCTATAATTCACCCCTCCACTTT
>.|TRBV29-1|few|TRBJ1-2
CSVEGPNYGYTF
TGCAGCGTTGAGGGGCCGAACTATGGCTACACCTTC
>.|TRBV3-1|few|TRBJ1-2
CASSFGRAPVYGYTF
TGTGCCAGCAGCTTTGGGCGGGCGCCTGTATATGGCTACACCTTC
>.|TRBV12-3/TRBV12-4|.|TRBJ1-1
CASSYTQENTEAFF
TGTGCCAGCAGTTACACGCAGGAGAACACTGAAGCTTTCTTT
>.|TRBV30|.|TRBJ2-5
CAWSSSLRETQYF
TGTGCCTGGAGTTCAAGCCTGCGGGAGACCCAGTACTTC
>.|TRBV7-9|.|TRBJ1-6
CASSLADPGSYNSPLHF
TGTGCCAGCAGCTTAGCGGACCCGGGTTCCTATAATTCACCCCTCCACTTT
>.|TRBV14|.|TRBJ1-1
CASSQDGGAEAFF
TGTGCCAGCAGCCAAGACGGAGGCGCTGAAGCTTTCTTT
>.|TRBV12-3/TRBV12-4|few|TRBJ1-1
CASITGLSTEAFF
TGTGCCAGCATTACCGGGCTCAGCACTGAAGCTTTCTTT
>TRBD1|TRBV11-1|.|TRBJ1-2
CASTDRGQDYGYTF
TGTGCCAGCACCGACAGGGGGCAGGACTATGGCTACACCTTC
>.|TRBV27|few|TRBJ2-2
CASSLGGPWTGELFF
TGTGCCAGCAGTTTAGGGGGCCCATGGACCGGGGAGCTGTTTTTT
>.|TRBV6-5|many|TRBJ1-2
CASSQPPGDHGYTF
TGTGCCAGCAGTCAGCCCCCAGGAGACCACGGCTACACCTTC
>.|TRBV4-1|few|TRBJ2-2
CASSPLGSGFHTGELFF
TGCGCCAGCAGCCCCCTGGGGTCGGGATTCCACACCGGGGAGCTGTTTTTT
>TRBD1|TRBV5-1|many|TRBJ2-7
CASSQGAYEQYF
TGCGCCAGCAGCCAGGGGGCCTACGAGCAGTACTTC
>TRBD1|TRBV7-2|few|TRBJ1-6
CASSRGQGVSPLHF
TGTGCCAGCAGCCGCGGACAGGGTGTTTCACCCCTCCACTTT
>TRBD2|TRBV20-1|.|TRBJ2-3
CSARGLVGLADTQYF
TGCAGTGCTAGGGGACTAGTCGGGTTGGCAGATACGCAGTATTTT
>TRBD2|TRBV6-2/TRBV6-3|.|TRBJ2-3
CASSYTEGLLPRGTQYF
TGTGCCAGCAGTTACACCGAGGGACTATTGCCAAGGGGTACGCAGTATTTT
>TRBD2|TRBV7-2|.|TRBJ2-3
CASSLGGLVPDTQYF
TGTGCCAGCAGCTTAGGAGGACTAGTCCCAGATACGCAGTATTTT
>TRBD1|TRBV7-6|.|TRBJ1-5
CASSSTVTGDQPQHF
TGTGCCAGCAGCTCAACAGTTACAGGGGATCAGCCCCAGCATTTT
>TRBD1|TRBV6-1|few|TRBJ1-2
CASSPAGGSFGYTF
TGTGCCAGCAGCCCTGCAGGGGGTAGTTTTGGCTACACCTTC
>.|TRBV25-1|many|TRBJ2-7
CASSEFYEQYF
TGTGCCAGCAGTGAATTTTACGAGCAGTACTTC
>TRBD2|TRBV20-1|.|TRBJ2-1
CSAYSGTSGGNEQFF
TGCAGTGCTTATAGCGGGACTAGCGGGGGCAATGAGCAGTTCTTC
>.|TRBV18|few|TRBJ2-2
CASPANTGELFF
TGTGCCAGCCCGGCGAACACCGGGGAGCTGTTTTTT
>.|TRBV4-1|few|TRBJ2-2
CASSQDLKWGGELFF
TGCGCCAGCAGCCAAGATCTGAAGTGGGGCGGGGAGCTGTTTTTT
>.|TRBV20-1|.|TRBJ1-1
CSARVGGPNEAFF
TGCAGTGCTAGAGTTGGCGGTCCCAACGAAGCTTTCTTT
>TRBD2|TRBV4-1|.|TRBJ2-1
CASSRGGIAGLGNEQFF
TGCGCCAGCAGCCGCGGGGGTATAGCGGGGCTAGGCAATGAGCAGTTCTTC
>TRBD2|TRBV20-1|.|TRBJ2-5
CSAPKAGTSPRETQYF
TGCAGTGCTCCGAAGGCCGGGACTAGCCCCAGAGAGACCCAGTACTTC
>.|TRBV6-1|few|TRBJ1-5
CASSDSGGNQPQHF
TGTGCCAGCAGTGATTCAGGGGGCAATCAGCCCCAGCATTTT
>.|TRBV5-1|many|TRBJ1-1
CASSLQGEAFF
TGCGCCAGCAGCTTACAGGGTGAAGCTTTCTTT
>TRBD2|TRBV7-2|few|TRBJ2-1
CASSSSGTRYNEQFF
TGTGCCAGCAGCTCTAGCGGGACCCGATACAATGAGCAGTTCTTC
>.|TRBV10-3|few|TRBJ1-2
CAISESQFYGYTF
TGTGCCATCAGTGAGTCCCAGTTCTATGGCTACACCTTC
>TRBD2|TRBV11-2|.|TRBJ2-5
CASSAKAGGNLGPRGTQYF
TGTGCCAGCAGCGCCAAAGCGGGGGGAAACCTAGGGCCCAGGGGGACCCAGTACTTC
>.|TRBV4-3|many|TRBJ1-3
CASSQDGADGNTIYF
TGCGCCAGCAGCCAAGATGGGGCGGATGGAAACACCATATATTTT
>.|TRBV19|few|TRBJ2-5
CASGETPQETQYF
TGTGCCAGCGGAGAGACGCCTCAAGAGACCCAGTACTTC
>.|TRBV5-1|.|TRBJ1-1
CASSLGVSGNTEAFF
TGCGCCAGCAGCTTGGGAGTATCGGGGAACACTGAAGCTTTCTTT
>.|TRBV7-2|.|TRBJ2-2
CASSYSVGAGELFF
TGTGCCAGCAGCTATTCCGTAGGGGCCGGGGAGCTGTTTTTT
>.|TRBV6-2/TRBV6-3|.|TRBJ1-2
CATIPGQNYGYTF
TGTGCCACCATTCCTGGGCAGAACTATGGCTACACCTTC
>.|TRBV12-3/TRBV12-4|.|TRBJ2-6
CASGPRPGANVLTF
TGTGCCAGCGGGCCCCGGCCTGGGGCCAACGTCCTGACTTTC
>.|TRBV7-3|.|TRBJ2-5
CASSEQGGVQETQYF
TGTGCCAGCAGCGAACAGGGGGGGGTCCAAGAGACCCAGTACTTC
>.|TRBV28|.|TRBJ2-3
CASSLWAAASTDTQYF
TGTGCCAGCAGTTTATGGGCCGCGGCTAGCACAGATACGCAGTATTTT
>.|TRBV6-2/TRBV6-3|.|TRBJ1-2
CASSYPGHRPYGYTF
TGTGCCAGCAGTTACCCCGGACATCGACCCTATGGCTACACCTTC
>.|TRBV7-2|.|TRBJ1-2
CASSFGQDHGYTF
TGTGCCAGCAGCTTCGGGCAGGATCATGGCTACACCTTC
>TRBD2|TRBV7-3|.|TRBJ2-1
CASSNSGGYHEQFF
TGTGCCAGCAGTAATAGCGGGGGGTACCATGAGCAGTTCTTC
>.|TRBV11-2|few|TRBJ2-1
CASSSRRVSSYNEQFF
TGTGCCAGCAGCTCCCGTAGGGTCAGCTCCTACAATGAGCAGTTCTTC
>TRBD1|TRBV6-5|few|TRBJ2-5
CASSYFGQGQETQYF
TGTGCCAGCAGTTACTTCGGACAGGGCCAAGAGACCCAGTACTTC
>TRBD2|TRBV5-1|many|TRBJ2-4
CASSPVGGGNAKNIQYF
TGCGCCAGCAGCCCTGTTGGGGGGGGTAACGCCAAAAACATTCAGTACTTC